A single sample is the source of the 9 T cell receptor beta chains below, sequenced in a study of cytomegalovirus exposure and HLA in healthy donors (dated by TCRdb to about 2017). Receptor libraries were prepared by the immunoSEQ multiplex PCR assay. A mixture of 60 forward primers for TCR Vbeta segments and 13 reverse primers for TCR Jbeta segments was used in the multiplex PCR. Not all clones reach the TCRdb copy of this immuneACCESS table, which keeps in-frame sequences only. Checked studies attribute under half of the gap to unresolved V genes and leave the rest unexplained. The sample table records over 150,000 clones; over 70% of these occur just once. The ten most abundant clones make up approximately 8.7% of the sample. The sequenced sample consisted of PBMCs. These receptors all come from a man aged 18 to 35 in good health and CMV-seropositive.

J is TRBJ2-6 and V is TRBV5-1; perhaps TRBD2 as D (5 bases). In germline, CDR1 is SGHRS, CDR2 YFSETQ. Trimming pared 0 bases from V and 0 bases from J, leaving 10 bases between. The CDR3 is 17 residues long. The CDR3 coding sequence is TGCGCCAGCAGCTTGGGAGGGTTAAGCTCTGGGGCCAACGTCCTGACTTTC. Protein: CASSLGGLSSGANVLTF.

The gene calls are TRBV30 and TRBJ2-2, with a tentative D call TRBD2 (6 bases). The CDR3 runs to 15 residues. Trimming shortened V by 2 bases and J by 3 bases, and 13 bases separated the two germline ends. Germline V CDR1 and CDR2: GTSNPN, SVGIG (reference sequence). The CDR3 is CAWSTGVRDTGELFF. CDR3 nucleotide sequence: TGTGCCTGGAGTACGGGAGTAAGGGACACCGGGGAGCTGTTTTTT.

Comment on this clone: Other DNA sequences of this sample code for an identical CDR3. The V gene is TRBV12-2, the J gene TRBJ2-7; the table's D call of TRBD2 was not tested on the DNA. TRBV12-2 is a listed pseudogene. CDR3 size: 21 residues. The CDR3 here is CASRLALGGPPGLAGIDEQYF. Here the CDR3 DNA reads TGTGCAAGTCGCTTAGCCCTGGGGGGCCCCCCGGGACTAGCGGGAATCGACGAGCAGTACTTC.

The V and J genes are TRBV6-5 and TRBJ1-2; TRBD1 matches 9 bases. The germline CDR1 and CDR2 sequences are MNHEY and SVGAGI. The junction had 5 bases not matched to a gene; V was cut back by 5 bases and J by 1 base. The CDR3 runs 15 residues. This CDR3 is CASSMGTGLNYGYTF. For the CDR3, the DNA is TGTGCCAGCAGTATGGGGACAGGGCTTAACTATGGCTACACCTTC.

The rearrangement links TRBV11-2 to TRBJ2-2, with D perhaps matching TRBD1 (6 bases). The germline V and J ends were trimmed by 4 bases and 6 bases, with 24 bases remaining between them. Germline V gene lookup returns CDR1 SGHAT and CDR2 FQNNGV. CDR3 length: 18 amino acids. Here the CDR3 DNA reads TGTGCCAGCAGCTCCCGTCCCGGGACACAATTCGTTGCCGGGGAGCTGTTTTTT. Residues: CASSSRPGTQFVAGELFF.

This clone was counted a few times. The CDR3 protein is CASSSRGGGGHNEQFF. Written as DNA, the CDR3 is TGCGCCAGCAGCTCCCGGGGCGGGGGTGGTCACAATGAGCAGTTCTTC. The rearrangement joins TRBV5-1 to TRBJ2-1; 7 nucleotides align to TRBD2. Per the germline V gene, CDR1 is SGHRS and CDR2 is YFSETQ. CDR3 length: 16 residues. Trimming removed 3 bases from V and 5 bases from J; junction bases left unmatched: 11.

This clone was picked up a small number of times. The CDR3, as DNA: TGTGCCAGCCCCCGAGGAGGGGAGTCGGAGACCCAGTACTTC. Translation: CASPRGGESETQYF. The rearrangement joins TRBV25-1 to TRBJ2-5, with D maybe TRBD2 (6 bases). Per the germline V gene, CDR1 is MGHDK and CDR2 is SYGVNS. With 8 bases removed from V and 5 bases from J, the gap between germline ends came to 18 bases. The CDR3 runs to 14 residues. Looking up the rest from reference TRBV25-1 and TRBJ2-5 gives the full variable domain: EADIYQTPRYLVIGTGKKITLECSQTMGHDKMYWYQQDPGMELHLIHYSYGVNSTEKGDLSSESTVSRIRTEHFPLTLESARPSHTSQYLCASPRGGESETQYFGPGTRLLVL.

The chain combines TRBV10-3 with TRBJ1-1; the D gene is possibly TRBD1 (5 bases). This CDR3 is built from 12 residues. V was trimmed by 11 bases and J by 6 bases, leaving 16 bases between them. Germline CDR1 reads ENHRY; CDR2 reads SYGVKD. The CDR3 region is CAVKVRDAEAFF. CDR3 sequence (DNA): TGTGCCGTTAAGGTCAGGGATGCTGAAGCTTTCTTT.

This chain links TRBV7-2 with TRBJ1-4; D is possibly TRBD1 (6 bases). This CDR3 region has 14 residues. V was clipped by 5 bases and J by 5 bases, with 12 bases between them. CDR1 and CDR2 (germline): SGHTA, FQGNSA. CDR3 nucleotides: TGTGCCAGCAGCCTCTCAGGGGCCAATGAAAAACTGTTTTTT. Its protein is CASSLSGANEKLFF.